Sequencing of this TCR beta chain was carried out in a study of persistence of HIV-infected CD4 T cells. Turning to the study itself: A median of 8 years of suppressive ART preceded sampling.

Concerning this clone: No antigen is known for it.

The immunoSEQ assay was version 4, run in survey mode. Template was genomic DNA at about 10 ng/uL, with up to 1 ug used per sample. The data were produced by immunoSEQ multiplex PCR, yet TCRdb's version contains in-frame clones alone and is incomplete. The data contain roughly 5,300 clones, 64% of them singletons. Cells were stimulated with CMV-infected fibroblast lysates at 10 ug/mL. Responding CD4+ T cells were sorted by upregulation of both CD40 ligand and CD69. V dropped 4 bases and J dropped 9; count of bases not matched to a gene: 11. Germline CDR1 reads SEHNR; CDR2 reads FQNEAQ (reference sequence). This CDR3 region has 15 residues. Study results and caveats: TCRbeta richness was lower in CMV- and Gag-responding cells than in anti-CD3/anti-CD28-responding cells. Degenerate expanded CDR3beta sequences were enriched among CMV- and Gag-responding cells.

Source: CD4+ T cells sorted from PBMCs after roughly 20-hour stimulation, taken from a patient who received antiretroviral therapy. This sequence was found in an adult man with HIV who was CMV-seropositive. The chain uses TRBV7-9 and TRBJ2-7, with 11 bases that match TRBD1. CDR3 nucleotide sequence: TGTGCCAGCAGCTCGGCCGGGACAGGGGGGGCTGGGCAGTACTTC. Its translation is CASSSAGTGGAGQYF.